This entry features one T cell receptor beta chain sequence. What it recognizes is unknown. This record comes from a study of blood T cells in healthy people across ages. CDR1 is DFQATT and CDR2 is SNEGSKA in the germline V gene (reference sequence). CDR3 length: 14 amino acids. Sample donors were healthy Caucasian individuals that came from Russia, aged roughly 6 to 95. Study outcomes and limitations: Both naive CD4+ cell counts and diversity were greater in long-lived donors than in aged donors.

It was with a sample-barcoded 5' primer and a J-beta primer mix that a second PCR of roughly 6 to 12 cycles was run. TCRdb re-called the 5' RACE reads through MiXCR, storing one row per CDR3 protein. Of 550,000 to 800,000 distinct CDR3 sequences listed, approximately 21% are singletons. The chain joins TRBV20-1 to TRBJ2-5, with D possibly being TRBD2 (6 bases). TRBJ2-1 explains the end of the DNA better; the J call may be wrong. The clonotype was recovered from a man aged 65 to 85 in good health. Sequencing used blood. CDR3 DNA sequence: TGCAGTGCTCCCGGGACTTCAAAGGGCAATGAGCAGTTCTTC. As protein: CSAPGTSKGNEQFF.